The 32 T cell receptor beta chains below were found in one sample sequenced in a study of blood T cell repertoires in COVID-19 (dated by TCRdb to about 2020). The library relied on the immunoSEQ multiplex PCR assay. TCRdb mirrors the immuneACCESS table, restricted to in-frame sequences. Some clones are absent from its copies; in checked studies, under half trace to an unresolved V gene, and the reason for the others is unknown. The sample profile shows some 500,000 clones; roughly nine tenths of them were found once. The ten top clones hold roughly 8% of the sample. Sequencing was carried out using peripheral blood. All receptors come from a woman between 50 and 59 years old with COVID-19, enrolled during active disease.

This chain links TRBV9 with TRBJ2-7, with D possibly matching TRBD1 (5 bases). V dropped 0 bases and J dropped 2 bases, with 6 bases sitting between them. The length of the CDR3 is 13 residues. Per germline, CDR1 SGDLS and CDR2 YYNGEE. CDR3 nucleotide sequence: TGTGCCAGCAGCGTAGGACAGACCTACGAGCAGTACTTC. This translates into CASSVGQTYEQYF.

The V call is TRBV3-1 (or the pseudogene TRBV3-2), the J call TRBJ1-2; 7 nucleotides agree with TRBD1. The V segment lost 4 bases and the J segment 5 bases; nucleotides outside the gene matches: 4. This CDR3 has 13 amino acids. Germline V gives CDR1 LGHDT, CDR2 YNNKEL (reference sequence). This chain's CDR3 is CASSLRQGYGYTF. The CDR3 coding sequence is TGTGCCAGCAGCCTTAGACAGGGATATGGCTACACCTTC.

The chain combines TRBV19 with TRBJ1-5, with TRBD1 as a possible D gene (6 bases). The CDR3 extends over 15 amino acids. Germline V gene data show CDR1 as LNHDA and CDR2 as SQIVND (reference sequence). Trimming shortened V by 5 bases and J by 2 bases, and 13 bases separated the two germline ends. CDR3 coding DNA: TGTGCCAGTAGTGGGGGGGGACATGGCAATCAGCCCCAGCATTTT. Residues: CASSGGGHGNQPQHF.

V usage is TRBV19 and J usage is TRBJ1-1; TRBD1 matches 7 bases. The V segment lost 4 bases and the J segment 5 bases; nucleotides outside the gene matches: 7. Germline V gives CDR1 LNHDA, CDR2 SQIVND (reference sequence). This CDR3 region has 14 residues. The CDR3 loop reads CASSNTGDFTEAFF. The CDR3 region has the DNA TGTGCCAGTAGTAATACAGGGGATTTTACTGAAGCTTTCTTT.

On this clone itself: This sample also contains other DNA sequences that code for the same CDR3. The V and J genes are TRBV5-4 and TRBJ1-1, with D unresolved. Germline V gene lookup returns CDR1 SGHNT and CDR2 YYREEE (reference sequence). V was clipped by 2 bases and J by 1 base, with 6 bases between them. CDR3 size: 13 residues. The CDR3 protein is CASSLDSNTEAFF. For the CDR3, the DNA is TGTGCCAGCAGCTTAGACTCGAACACTGAAGCTTTCTTT. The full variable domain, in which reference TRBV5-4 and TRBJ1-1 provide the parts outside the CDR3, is ETGVTQSPTHLIKTRGQQVTLRCSSQSGHNTVSWYQQALGQGPQFIFQYYREEENGRGNFPPRFSGLQFPNYSSELNVNALELDDSALYLCASSLDSNTEAFFGQGTRLTVV.

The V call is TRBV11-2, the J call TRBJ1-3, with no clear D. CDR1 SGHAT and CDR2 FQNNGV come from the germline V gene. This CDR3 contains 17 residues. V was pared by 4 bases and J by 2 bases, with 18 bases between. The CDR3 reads CASSSSLTLLAGNTIYF. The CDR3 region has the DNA TGTGCCAGCAGCTCCTCTTTGACATTACTCGCTGGAAACACCATATATTTT.

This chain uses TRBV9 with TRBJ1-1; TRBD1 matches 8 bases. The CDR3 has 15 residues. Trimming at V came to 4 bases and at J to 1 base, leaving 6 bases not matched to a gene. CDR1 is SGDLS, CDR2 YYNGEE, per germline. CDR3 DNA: TGTGCCAGCAGCCTTACCGGACAGGGGAACACTGAAGCTTTCTTT. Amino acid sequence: CASSLTGQGNTEAFF.

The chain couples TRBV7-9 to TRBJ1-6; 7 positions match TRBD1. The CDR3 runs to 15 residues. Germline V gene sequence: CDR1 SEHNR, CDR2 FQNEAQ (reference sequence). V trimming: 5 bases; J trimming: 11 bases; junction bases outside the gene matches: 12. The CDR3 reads CASSLGGSPGPPLHF. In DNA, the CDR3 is TGTGCCAGCAGCCTAGGGGGCAGTCCCGGGCCACCCCTCCACTTT.

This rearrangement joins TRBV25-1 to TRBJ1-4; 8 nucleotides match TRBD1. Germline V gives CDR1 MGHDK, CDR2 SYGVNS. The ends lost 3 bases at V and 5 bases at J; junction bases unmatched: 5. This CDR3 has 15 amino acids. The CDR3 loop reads CASSDWDRQNEKLFF. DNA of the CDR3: TGTGCCAGCAGTGATTGGGACAGGCAAAATGAAAAACTGTTTTTT.

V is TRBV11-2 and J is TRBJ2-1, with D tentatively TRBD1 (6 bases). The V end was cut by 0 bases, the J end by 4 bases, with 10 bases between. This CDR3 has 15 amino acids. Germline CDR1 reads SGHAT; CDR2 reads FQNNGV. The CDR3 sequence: CASSLDVGQYNEQFF. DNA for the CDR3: TGTGCCAGCAGCTTAGATGTCGGACAGTACAATGAGCAGTTCTTC.

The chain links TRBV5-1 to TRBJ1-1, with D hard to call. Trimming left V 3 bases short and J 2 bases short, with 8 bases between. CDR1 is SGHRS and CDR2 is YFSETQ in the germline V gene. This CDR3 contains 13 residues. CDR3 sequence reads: CASSSEANTEAFF. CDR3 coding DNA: TGCGCCAGCAGCTCGGAGGCCAACACTGAAGCTTTCTTT.

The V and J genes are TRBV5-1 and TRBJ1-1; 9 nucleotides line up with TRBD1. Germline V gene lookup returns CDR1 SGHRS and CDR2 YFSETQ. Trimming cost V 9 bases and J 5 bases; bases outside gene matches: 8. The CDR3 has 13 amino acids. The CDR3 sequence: CATSWTGETEAFF. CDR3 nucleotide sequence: TGCGCCACTTCCTGGACAGGGGAGACTGAAGCTTTCTTT.

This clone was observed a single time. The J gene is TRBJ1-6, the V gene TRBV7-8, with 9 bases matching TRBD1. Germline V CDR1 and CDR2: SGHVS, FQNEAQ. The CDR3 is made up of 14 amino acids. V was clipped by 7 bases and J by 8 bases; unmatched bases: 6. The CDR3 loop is CASNMGQGDSPLHF. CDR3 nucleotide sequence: TGTGCCAGCAACATGGGACAGGGAGATTCACCCCTCCACTTT.

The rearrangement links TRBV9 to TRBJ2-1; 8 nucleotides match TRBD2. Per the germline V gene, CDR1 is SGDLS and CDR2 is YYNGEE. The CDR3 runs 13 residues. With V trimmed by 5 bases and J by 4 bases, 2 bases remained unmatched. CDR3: CASSERGYNEQFF. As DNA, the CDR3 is TGTGCCAGCAGTGAGCGGGGGTACAATGAGCAGTTCTTC.

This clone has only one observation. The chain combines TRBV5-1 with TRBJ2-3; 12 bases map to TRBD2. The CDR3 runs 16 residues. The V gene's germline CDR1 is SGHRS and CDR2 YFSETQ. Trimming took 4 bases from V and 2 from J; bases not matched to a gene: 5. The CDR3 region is CASSLLAGGSTDTQYF. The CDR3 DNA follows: TGCGCCAGCAGCCTACTAGCGGGGGGCTCCACAGATACGCAGTATTTT.

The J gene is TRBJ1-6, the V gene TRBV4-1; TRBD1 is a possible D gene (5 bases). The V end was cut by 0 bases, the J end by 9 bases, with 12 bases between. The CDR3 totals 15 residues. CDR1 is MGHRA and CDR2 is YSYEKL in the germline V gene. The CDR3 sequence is CASSQDPGISSPLHF. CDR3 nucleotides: TGCGCCAGCAGCCAAGATCCAGGGATCAGTTCACCCCTCCACTTT.

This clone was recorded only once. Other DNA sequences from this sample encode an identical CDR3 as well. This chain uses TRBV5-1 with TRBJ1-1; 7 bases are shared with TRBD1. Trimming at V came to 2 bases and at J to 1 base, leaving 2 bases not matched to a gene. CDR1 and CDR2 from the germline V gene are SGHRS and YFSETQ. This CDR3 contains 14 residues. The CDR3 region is CASSLTGANTEAFF. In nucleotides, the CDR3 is TGCGCCAGCAGCTTAACAGGGGCGAACACTGAAGCTTTCTTT.

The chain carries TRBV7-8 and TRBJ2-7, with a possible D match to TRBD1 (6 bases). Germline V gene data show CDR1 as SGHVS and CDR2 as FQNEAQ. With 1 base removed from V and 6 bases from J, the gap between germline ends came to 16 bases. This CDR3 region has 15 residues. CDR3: CASSLEGRRGIEQYF. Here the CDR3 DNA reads TGTGCCAGCAGCTTAGAAGGTCGAAGGGGGATCGAGCAGTACTTC.

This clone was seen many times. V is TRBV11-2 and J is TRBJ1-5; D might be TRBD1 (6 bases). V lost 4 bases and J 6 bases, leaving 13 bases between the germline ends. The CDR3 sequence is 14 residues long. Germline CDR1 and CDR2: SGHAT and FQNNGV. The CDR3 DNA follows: TGTGCCAGCAGCTCCACAGGGTGGGGTCAGCCCCAGCATTTT. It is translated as CASSSTGWGQPQHF.

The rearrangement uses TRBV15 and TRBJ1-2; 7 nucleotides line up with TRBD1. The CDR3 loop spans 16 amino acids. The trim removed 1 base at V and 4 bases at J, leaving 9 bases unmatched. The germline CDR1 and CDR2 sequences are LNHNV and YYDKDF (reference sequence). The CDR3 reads CATSRAPTTGSYGYTF. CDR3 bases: TGTGCCACCAGCAGAGCCCCGACGACAGGGAGCTATGGCTACACCTTC. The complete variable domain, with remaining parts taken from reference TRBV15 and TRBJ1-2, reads DAMVIQNPRYQVTQFGKPVTLSCSQTLNHNVMYWYQQKSSQAPKLLFHYYDKDFNNEADTPDNFQSRRPNTSFCFLDIRSPGLGDTAMYLCATSRAPTTGSYGYTFGSGTRLTVV.

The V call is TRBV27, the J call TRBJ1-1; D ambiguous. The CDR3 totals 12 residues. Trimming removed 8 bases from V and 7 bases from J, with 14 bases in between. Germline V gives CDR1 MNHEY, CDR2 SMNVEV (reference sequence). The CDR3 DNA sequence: TGTGCCAGCTGGTCACTACCTCGTGAAGCTTTCTTT. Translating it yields CASWSLPREAFF.

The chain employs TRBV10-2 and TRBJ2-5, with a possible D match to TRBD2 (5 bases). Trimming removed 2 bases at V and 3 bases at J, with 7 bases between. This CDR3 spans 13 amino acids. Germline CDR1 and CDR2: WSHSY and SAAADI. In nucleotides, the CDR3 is TGCGCCAGCAGTGAGAACGGGGAAGAGACCCAGTACTTC. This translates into CASSENGEETQYF.

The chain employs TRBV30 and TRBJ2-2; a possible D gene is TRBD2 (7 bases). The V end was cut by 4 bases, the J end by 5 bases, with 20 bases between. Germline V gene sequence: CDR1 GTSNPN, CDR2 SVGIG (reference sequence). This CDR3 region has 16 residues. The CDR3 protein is CAWTPRGGPGTGELFF. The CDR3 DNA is TGTGCCTGGACTCCTCGCGGGGGCCCCGGAACCGGGGAGCTGTTTTTT.

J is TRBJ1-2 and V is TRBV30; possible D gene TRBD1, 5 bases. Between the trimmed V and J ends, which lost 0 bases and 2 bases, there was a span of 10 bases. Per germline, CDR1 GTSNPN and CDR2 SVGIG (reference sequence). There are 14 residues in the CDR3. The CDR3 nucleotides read TGTGCCTGGAGTGTTCGGGGGGGGAACTATGGCTACACCTTC. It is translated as CAWSVRGGNYGYTF.

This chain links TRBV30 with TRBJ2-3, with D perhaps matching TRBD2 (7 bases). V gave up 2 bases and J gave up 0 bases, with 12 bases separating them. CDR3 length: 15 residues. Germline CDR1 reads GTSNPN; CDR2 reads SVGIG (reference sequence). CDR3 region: CAWSLGGASTDTQYF. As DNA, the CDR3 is TGTGCCTGGAGTTTGGGGGGGGCTAGCACAGATACGCAGTATTTT.

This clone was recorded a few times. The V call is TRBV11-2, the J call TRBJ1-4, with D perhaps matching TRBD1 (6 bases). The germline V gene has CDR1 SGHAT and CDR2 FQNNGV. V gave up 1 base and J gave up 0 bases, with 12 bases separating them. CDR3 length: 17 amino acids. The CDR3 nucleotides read TGTGCCAGCAGCTTAGGGATAAACAGGGCAACTAATGAAAAACTGTTTTTT. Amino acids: CASSLGINRATNEKLFF. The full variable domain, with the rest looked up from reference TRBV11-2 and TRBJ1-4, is EAGVAQSPRYKIIEKRQSVAFWCNPISGHATLYWYQQILGQGPKLLIQFQNNGVVDDSQLPKDRFSAERLKGVDSTLKIQPAKLEDSAVYLCASSLGINRATNEKLFFGSGTQLSVL.

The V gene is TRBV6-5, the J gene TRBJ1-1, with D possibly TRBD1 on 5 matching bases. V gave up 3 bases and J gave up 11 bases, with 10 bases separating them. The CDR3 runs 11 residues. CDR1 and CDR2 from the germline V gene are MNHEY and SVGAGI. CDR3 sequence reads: CASSYQGRAFF. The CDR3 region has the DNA TGTGCCAGCAGTTATCAGGGAAGGGCTTTCTTT.

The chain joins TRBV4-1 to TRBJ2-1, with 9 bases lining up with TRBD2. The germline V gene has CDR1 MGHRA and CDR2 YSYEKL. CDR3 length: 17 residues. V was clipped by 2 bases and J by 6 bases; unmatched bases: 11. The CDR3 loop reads CASSQLVSGGHLNEQFF. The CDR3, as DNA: TGCGCCAGCAGCCAACTCGTTAGCGGGGGCCACCTCAATGAGCAGTTCTTC.

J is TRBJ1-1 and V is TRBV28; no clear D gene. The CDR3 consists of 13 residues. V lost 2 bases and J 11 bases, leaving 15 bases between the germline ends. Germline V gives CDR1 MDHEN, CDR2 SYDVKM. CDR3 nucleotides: TGTGCCAGCAGTTTAACAGATTTAGGATGGGCTTTCTTT. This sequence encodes CASSLTDLGWAFF.

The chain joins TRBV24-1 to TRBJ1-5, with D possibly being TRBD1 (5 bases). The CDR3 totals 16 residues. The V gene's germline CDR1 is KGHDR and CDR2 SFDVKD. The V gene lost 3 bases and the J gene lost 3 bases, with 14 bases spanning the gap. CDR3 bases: TGTGCCACCAGTGATGCGGGACGAAGTTCCAATCAGCCCCAGCATTTT. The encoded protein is CATSDAGRSSNQPQHF.

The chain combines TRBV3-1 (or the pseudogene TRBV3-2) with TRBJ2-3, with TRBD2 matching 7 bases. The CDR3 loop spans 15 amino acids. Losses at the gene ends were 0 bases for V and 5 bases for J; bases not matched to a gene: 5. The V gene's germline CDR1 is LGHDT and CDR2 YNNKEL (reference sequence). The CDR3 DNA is TGTGCCAGCAGCCAAGAATCTAGCGGATTAGATACGCAGTATTTT. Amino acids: CASSQESSGLDTQYF.

The DNA for the CDR3 is TGTGCCAGCGCCTCGAAAAGGCAGGCCTCGGACGAGCAGTACTTC. This encodes CASASKRQASDEQYF. This chain joins TRBV11-2 and TRBJ2-7; D call uncertain. Looked up from germline, CDR1 is SGHAT and CDR2 is FQNNGV. This CDR3 contains 15 residues. V was clipped by 8 bases and J by 5 bases, with 22 bases between them.